Sequencing of this TCR beta chain was carried out in a study of early T cells in non-severe SARS-CoV-2 infection. The overall study: Bulk RNA from unsorted whole blood was sequenced; chains were unpaired. Broader study findings: Comparison of clonotypes with VDJdb favored anti-spike CD8 responses while missing private and CD4 specificities.

CDR3 size: 13 residues. Trimming removed 5 bases from V and 5 bases from J; junction bases left unmatched: 3. Germline-derived CDR1 and CDR2 are SGHVS and FNYEAQ. The TCR library protocol was used to attach unique molecular identifiers. These identifiers were attached to individual cDNA molecules. TCRdb redid the calling of the 5' RACE reads with MiXCR, one entry per CDR3 protein. The sample gives 70,000 or so distinct CDR3 sequences, around 9.9% of which show up once; around 6.1% is in the top ten. This clonotype was seen only a few times. Its antigen is unidentified. The chain recombines TRBV7-6 with TRBJ2-1, with 7 bases lining up with TRBD2. The receptor's source is an adult who was a healthcare worker with PCR-confirmed SARS-CoV-2 infection or an uninfected control (not recorded which). Sequencing used whole blood. This chain's CDR3 is CASSGREHNEQFF. The CDR3 bases are TGTGCCAGCAGCGGGCGGGAGCACAATGAGCAGTTCTTC.